Each of the 25 T cell receptor beta chains below was sequenced from the same sample in a study of shared clonotypes between healthy human individuals. Generated by immunoSEQ multiplex PCR, the TCRdb table keeps only in-frame clones and is missing some. The table lists fewer than 2.5 million clones, roughly 93% of them singletons, with 0.36% in the top ten. Specimen: naive CD4+ T cells from PBMCs. The subset is: CD45RA+ positively selected. The receptors shown here come from a man aged 18 to 35 in good health. Some clones in this sample may be carry-over from other donors' samples.

The rearrangement joins TRBV30 to TRBJ2-3; 9 positions agree with TRBD2. Germline V gene data show CDR1 as GTSNPN and CDR2 as SVGIG (reference sequence). The CDR3 extends over 14 amino acids. V was pared by 7 bases and J by 4 bases, with 9 bases of the junction left unmatched. The CDR3 loop reads CASNLAGDSDTQYF. The CDR3 region has the DNA TGTGCCTCGAACTTAGCGGGAGATTCAGATACGCAGTATTTT. The full variable domain, with the rest looked up from reference TRBV30 and TRBJ2-3, is SQTIHQWPATLVQPVGSPLSLECTVEGTSNPNLYWYRQAAGRGLQLLFYSVGIGQISSEVPQNLSASRPQDRQFILSSKKLLLSDSGFYLCASNLAGDSDTQYFGPGTRLTVL.

V is TRBV4-2 and J is TRBJ1-2; 9 nucleotides match TRBD1. CDR1 and CDR2 (germline): LGHNA, YNFKEQ. The CDR3 consists of 14 residues. The trim removed 2 bases at V and 5 bases at J, leaving 3 bases unmatched. The CDR3 nucleotides are TGTGCCAGCAGCCAAACACAGGGGGCATATGGCTACACCTTC. Its protein is CASSQTQGAYGYTF.

V and J are TRBV7-3 and TRBJ1-1; the D is unclear. In germline, CDR1 is SGHTA, CDR2 FQGTGA. The CDR3 is 13 residues long. Trimming pared 0 bases from V and 7 bases from J, leaving 9 bases between. The CDR3 DNA follows: TGTGCCAGCAGCTTAACGTTGCGGAATGAAGCTTTCTTT. Translated, it gives CASSLTLRNEAFF. Supplemented by reference TRBV7-3 and TRBJ1-1, the full variable domain reads GAGVSQTPSNKVTEKGKYVELRCDPISGHTALYWYRQSLGQGPEFLIYFQGTGAADDSGLPNDRFFAVRPEGSVSTLKIQRTERGDSAVYLCASSLTLRNEAFFGQGTRLTVV.

The chain combines TRBV19 with TRBJ1-5; 7 bases map to TRBD1. This CDR3 is 13 amino acids long. J was trimmed by 5 bases and V by 6 bases; bases with no gene match: 4. CDR1 is LNHDA and CDR2 is SQIVND in the germline V gene (reference sequence). The CDR3 region has the DNA TGTGCCAGTAGCCGGGACAGTCATCAGCCCCAGCATTTT. Encoded protein: CASSRDSHQPQHF.

The rearrangement joins TRBV5-1 to TRBJ1-3, with 8 bases identical to TRBD1. The germline CDR1 and CDR2 sequences are SGHRS and YFSETQ. This CDR3 has 17 amino acids. Trimming removed 4 bases from V and 1 base from J; junction bases left unmatched: 10. CDR3 nucleotides: TGCGCCAGCAGCCCCCAGGGACAGGTTTTGTCTGGAAACACCATATATTTT. Translation: CASSPQGQVLSGNTIYF.

For this clone: Other nucleotide sequences in the sample specify the same CDR3. The chain employs TRBV7-9 and TRBJ1-1, with 10 bases lining up with TRBD1. The CDR3 has 14 residues. V dropped 3 bases and J dropped 5; count of bases not matched to a gene: 3. Germline CDR1 is SEHNR and CDR2 is FQNEAQ (reference sequence). The CDR3 is CASSLGQGRTEAFF. The DNA for the CDR3 is TGTGCCAGCAGCTTGGGACAGGGGAGGACTGAAGCTTTCTTT.

The rearrangement uses TRBV7-9 and TRBJ2-3, with D unresolved. CDR1 is SEHNR, CDR2 FQNEAQ, per germline (reference sequence). V was shortened by 0 bases and J by 2 bases, with 9 bases between the two germline ends. This CDR3 has 15 residues. CDR3 in amino acids: CASSLAGVDTDTQYF. The DNA for the CDR3 is TGTGCCAGCAGCTTAGCTGGGGTCGACACAGATACGCAGTATTTT.

The chain combines TRBV9 with TRBJ1-6; TRBD1 might be the D (6 bases). This CDR3 is 17 amino acids long. Trimming cost V 3 bases and J 0 bases, with 13 bases left between them. From germline, CDR1 is SGDLS and CDR2 YYNGEE. CDR3 nucleotide sequence: TGTGCCAGCAGCGCCTCAGGGGAGAGCTCCTATAATTCACCCCTCCACTTT. This translates into CASSASGESSYNSPLHF.

The chain carries TRBV2 and TRBJ2-5, with D possibly matching TRBD1 (5 bases). The J call may be faulty, since TRBJ2-7 better matches the DNA end. This CDR3 has 14 amino acids. The germline V gene encodes CDR1 SNHLY and CDR2 FYNNEI. The CDR3 loop reads CASSGRQTTYEQYF. CDR3 sequence (DNA): TGTGCCAGCAGTGGAAGACAGACGACCTACGAGCAGTACTTC.

This clone has just one count. The chain links TRBV19 to TRBJ2-2, with 7 bases that match TRBD2. CDR1 and CDR2 from the germline V gene are LNHDA and SQIVND (reference sequence). The CDR3 runs to 14 residues. The V segment lost 8 bases and the J segment 7 bases; nucleotides outside the gene matches: 10. This chain's CDR3 is CASWGGRPGGELFF. In DNA form, the CDR3 reads TGTGCCAGTTGGGGGGGACGGCCCGGCGGGGAGCTGTTTTTT.

The DNA for the CDR3 is TGTGCCAGCAGCGACACAGGGGGCAACTATGGCTACACCTTC. Translation gives CASSDTGGNYGYTF. V is TRBV6-6 and J is TRBJ1-2, with 9 nucleotides matching TRBD1. CDR1 is MNHNY and CDR2 is SVGAGI in the germline V gene (reference sequence). Germline trimming cut 6 bases from V and 2 bases from J; bases unmatched to any gene: 4. The CDR3 runs 14 residues.

The CDR3 DNA follows: TGCGCCAGCAGTGCAAGTAGGGGCACTGAAGCTTTCTTT. This sequence encodes CASSASRGTEAFF. The chain uses TRBV10-1 and TRBJ1-1; D possibly corresponds to TRBD1 (5 bases). The CDR3 covers 13 residues. In germline, CDR1 is WNHNN, CDR2 SYGVQD (reference sequence). Between the trimmed V and J ends, which lost 4 bases and 4 bases, there was a span of 10 bases.

The chain joins TRBV5-6 to TRBJ2-4; 7 nucleotides agree with TRBD2. Germline V gene lookup returns CDR1 SGHDT and CDR2 YYEEEE. The CDR3 is 14 residues long. Trimming took 1 base from V and 6 from J; bases not matched to a gene: 4. The CDR3 bases are TGTGCCAGCAGCTTGACGGGGGGACCAAACATTCAGTACTTC. Its protein is CASSLTGGPNIQYF.

A note on this clone: The sample contains more than one DNA sequence encoding this CDR3. This rearrangement joins TRBV9 to TRBJ2-1; TRBD2 matches at 7 bases. CDR1 SGDLS and CDR2 YYNGEE come from the germline V gene. The CDR3 totals 15 residues. V was clipped by 2 bases and J by 1 base; unmatched bases: 3. Written as DNA, the CDR3 is TGTGCCAGCAGCGTTACGGGAGGATCCTACAATGAGCAGTTCTTC. It codes for CASSVTGGSYNEQFF.

The chain recombines TRBV4-3 with TRBJ2-1, with a weak D call TRBD2 (6 bases). V lost 1 base and J 7 bases, leaving 11 bases between the germline ends. Germline V lookup: CDR1 LGHNA, CDR2 YSLEER. CDR3 length: 14 residues. CDR3 nucleotides: TGCGCCAGCAGCCAAGGGACGGGAGTGAATGAGCAGTTCTTC. This sequence encodes CASSQGTGVNEQFF.

This sequence joins TRBV6-6 and TRBJ1-2; D not certain. Germline-derived CDR1 and CDR2 are MNHNY and SVGAGI (reference sequence). Trimming pared 3 bases from V and 8 bases from J, leaving 16 bases between. This CDR3 contains 14 residues. The CDR3 DNA reads as TGTGCCAGCAGTTATGGAGGGAAGGTGAACGGCTACACCTTC. Protein sequence: CASSYGGKVNGYTF.

The chain links TRBV21-1 to TRBJ2-1. TRBV21-1 is labeled a pseudogene. The CDR3 spans 16 residues. CDR3 region: CASSKDGGRSCNEQFF. Here the CDR3 DNA reads TGTGCCAGCAGCAAAGATGGGGGGCGTTCTTGCAATGAGCAGTTCTTC.

This clone was seen only once. The chain recombines TRBV7-3 with TRBJ2-1, with a possible D match to TRBD1 (6 bases). Germline assignment: CDR1 SGHTA and CDR2 FQGTGA. The V gene lost 4 bases and the J gene lost 9 bases, with 16 bases spanning the gap. The CDR3 length is 14 residues. As DNA, the CDR3 is TGTGCCAGCAGCTCCCAGGGGCTACGGGGTGAGCAGTTCTTC. It yields the protein CASSSQGLRGEQFF.

The V gene is TRBV28, the J gene TRBJ1-5; D is unresolved. Deletions cut 3 bases from V and 4 bases from J, with 19 bases between. CDR1 is MDHEN, CDR2 SYDVKM, per germline. The CDR3 consists of 17 residues. Here the CDR3 reads CASSLAHIGVGNQPQHF. The CDR3 DNA sequence: TGTGCCAGCAGTTTGGCCCATATCGGCGTAGGGAATCAGCCCCAGCATTTT. Using reference TRBV28 and TRBJ1-5 for the parts outside the CDR3, the full variable domain is DVKVTQSSRYLVKRTGEKVFLECVQDMDHENMFWYRQDPGLGLRLIYFSYDVKMKEKGDIPEGYSVSREKKERFSLILESASTNQTSMYLCASSLAHIGVGNQPQHFGDGTRLSIL.

J is TRBJ2-1 and V is TRBV28; no clear D gene. The CDR3 totals 15 residues. The V and J ends lost 5 bases and 6 bases respectively, with 17 bases between them. Germline V lookup: CDR1 MDHEN, CDR2 SYDVKM. CDR3 sequence reads: CASSPVGSEINEQFF. In nucleotides, the CDR3 is TGTGCCAGCAGTCCCGTGGGGTCAGAAATCAATGAGCAGTTCTTC.

The genes are TRBV7-9 and TRBJ2-3; 7 bases match TRBD2. With 5 bases clipped from V and 0 bases from J, the junction kept 8 bases outside the gene matches. The germline V gene has CDR1 SEHNR and CDR2 FQNEAQ (reference sequence). This CDR3 is 16 amino acids long. CDR3 in amino acids: CASSPRLAASTDTQYF. The CDR3 DNA reads as TGTGCCAGCAGCCCCCGACTAGCCGCTAGCACAGATACGCAGTATTTT.

The sample holds one count of this clone. V and J are TRBV2 and TRBJ2-7; 12 bases match TRBD1. V was pared by 6 bases and J by 7 bases, with 7 bases of the junction left unmatched. The length of the CDR3 is 14 residues. Per the germline V gene, CDR1 is SNHLY and CDR2 is FYNNEI. The CDR3 region has the DNA TGTGCCAGCAGGAAGGGACAGGGGGCGGGGGAGCAGTACTTC. Residues: CASRKGQGAGEQYF.

The chain employs TRBV4-2 and TRBJ2-7, with TRBD2 matching 13 bases. The CDR3 is 16 amino acids. Unmatched junction bases numbered 5, after V lost 3 bases and J lost 3 bases. The germline V gene has CDR1 LGHNA and CDR2 YNFKEQ. The CDR3 loop is CASSQAGTSGIYEQYF. The CDR3 region has the DNA TGTGCCAGCAGCCAGGCCGGGACTAGCGGGATCTACGAGCAGTACTTC.

The J gene is TRBJ2-7, the V gene TRBV5-6; D is tentatively TRBD1 or TRBD2 (5 bases each). Germline V CDR1 and CDR2: SGHDT, YYEEEE. This CDR3 region has 17 residues. V was cut by 3 bases and J by 0 bases, with 19 bases left in between. The CDR3 loop is CASSSSTWGGPSYEQYF. The CDR3 DNA is TGTGCCAGCAGCTCTTCTACCTGGGGCGGGCCCTCCTACGAGCAGTACTTC.

This chain uses TRBV19 with TRBJ1-2; 10 nucleotides match TRBD1. Germline V gene data show CDR1 as LNHDA and CDR2 as SQIVND (reference sequence). The CDR3 consists of 17 residues. V gave up 5 bases and J gave up 4 bases; unmatched junction bases: 13. Written as DNA, the CDR3 is TGTGCCAGTAGTCCCACCCGGGACAGGGGTCGGGCCTATGGCTACACCTTC. It specifies CASSPTRDRGRAYGYTF. Variable domain in full (rest from reference TRBV19 and TRBJ1-2): DGGITQSPKYLFRKEGQNVTLSCEQNLNHDAMYWYRQDPGQGLRLIYYSQIVNDFQKGDIAEGYSVSREKKESFPLTVTSAQKNPTAFYLCASSPTRDRGRAYGYTFGSGTRLTVV.